A selection of T cell receptor beta chains follows, all from one sample in a study of shared clonotypes between healthy human individuals. Using immunoSEQ multiplex PCR, the repertoire was profiled, and TCRdb retains in-frame clones only, with some absent. The data hold some 480,000 clones, with around 80% observed a single time. The sequenced material came from PBMCs. The origin of the receptors is a middle-aged woman in good health. Some clones in this sample may be carry-over from other donors' samples. Both conserved end residues are part of each CDR3. D genes are given only for firm matches. The listing skips clone size in some rows; elsewhere it reads once, few, many or a size class.

>TRBD1|TRBJ2-1|.|TRBV5-1
TGCGCCAGCAGCTACTGGACAGGCTACAATGAGCAGTTCTTC
CASSYWTGYNEQFF
>.|TRBJ2-1|.|TRBV5-1
TGCGCCAGCAGCTTTTCACAGGAGCAGTTCTTC
CASSFSQEQFF
>.|TRBJ1-2|.|TRBV28
TGTGCCAGCAGTTTGGACGGTTTAAACTATGGCTACACCTTC
CASSLDGLNYGYTF
>TRBD2|TRBJ2-5|.|TRBV5-4
TGTGCCAGCAGTAAGGGACTAGCGCCAGAGGAAGAGACCCAGTACTTC
CASSKGLAPEEETQYF
>TRBD1|TRBJ1-2|.|TRBV19
TGTGCCAGTATCCGGGACAGGAGTCCTAGGTATGGAGGCTACACCTTC
CASIRDRSPRYGGYTF
>.|TRBJ1-1|.|TRBV2
TGTGCCAGCAGTAATGGGCTGGGGAACACTGAAGCTTTCTTT
CASSNGLGNTEAFF
>TRBD2|TRBJ2-7|.|TRBV7-8
TGTGCCAGCAGCTTAGCCTATGGGGAGGGGAAACAAACCTACGAGCAGTACTTC
CASSLAYGEGKQTYEQYF
>TRBD1|TRBJ2-2|.|TRBV5-1
TGCGCCAGCAGCTTGGGGACAGGGATTACCGGGGAGCTGTTTTTT
CASSLGTGITGELFF
>.|TRBJ2-1|.|TRBV10-1
TGCGCCAGCGGGTTCAGGGGGGATGAGCAGTTCTTC
CASGFRGDEQFF
>.|TRBJ1-1|.|TRBV29-1
TGCAGCGTTGCTGGCGCGGTGGGAGCTTTCTTT
CSVAGAVGAFF
>.|TRBJ2-1|.|TRBV28
TGTGCCAGCAGTCTATCTCTTGCGCTCGGCAATGAGCAGTTCTTC
CASSLSLALGNEQFF
>TRBD2|TRBJ2-3|.|TRBV27
TGTGCCAGCAGCTCCCCTTCTAGCGGAAGCACAGATACGCAGTATTTT
CASSSPSSGSTDTQYF
>.|TRBJ2-3|.|TRBV27
TGTGCCAGCAGGCCCACGGGGGCCACAGATACGCAGTATTTT
CASRPTGATDTQYF
>TRBD2|TRBJ2-7|.|TRBV9
TGTGCCAGCAGCGTTGGGGAGGGATTCTACGAGCAGTACTTC
CASSVGEGFYEQYF
>.|TRBJ2-7|.|TRBV11-2
TGTGCCAGCAGCTTGGCAGTCTCCTACGAGCAGTACTTC
CASSLAVSYEQYF
>TRBD2|TRBJ2-2|.|TRBV7-9
TGTGCCAGCAGCCGCCTGACTAGCGGGATCCCCGGGGAGCTGTTTTTT
CASSRLTSGIPGELFF
>.|TRBJ2-2|.|TRBV19
TGTGCCAGTAGTAATGGGGTCGAGAACACCGGGGAGCTGTTTTTT
CASSNGVENTGELFF
>.|TRBJ2-1|once|TRBV5-1
TGCGCCAGCAGCGTACCGGGACCCGAGCAGTTCTTC
CASSVPGPEQFF
>TRBD2|TRBJ2-2|once|TRBV9
TGTGCCAGCTGTAGCGGGAGTGTCACCGGGGAGCTGTTTTTT
CASCSGSVTGELFF
>.|TRBJ2-7|.|TRBV18
TGTGCCAGCTCACCGATACAGGGTAAAGGCGAGCAGTACTTC
CASSPIQGKGEQYF
>.|TRBJ2-7|.|TRBV5-4
TGTGCCAGCAGCCTTCGGCAAAGCTCCTACGAGCAGTACTTC
CASSLRQSSYEQYF
>TRBD2|TRBJ2-1|.|TRBV15
TGTGCCACCAGCAGTCGGCGGGGGAGTGAGCAGTTCTTC
CATSSRRGSEQFF
>.|TRBJ2-7|once|TRBV5-1
TGCGCCAGCAGCTTGGAAGGTCACGAGCAGTACTTC
CASSLEGHEQYF
>TRBD1|TRBJ2-7|.|TRBV7-9
TGTGCCAGCAGCCCCCGGACAGGGAGGAGCTACGAGCAGTACTTC
CASSPRTGRSYEQYF
>TRBD2|TRBJ2-3|.|TRBV28
TGTGCCAGCAGTTGGACTAGCGGGAGAGGCACAGATACGCAGTATTTT
CASSWTSGRGTDTQYF
>TRBD1|TRBJ1-2|.|TRBV7-9
TGTGCCAGCAGCTTAACAGGGGGCTATGGCTACACCTTC
CASSLTGGYGYTF
>TRBD1|TRBJ1-4|many|TRBV5-1
TGCGCCAGCAGCATAGAAGGGACAGGGGTTGAAAAACTGTTTTTT
CASSIEGTGVEKLFF
>TRBD1|TRBJ2-7|.|TRBV19
TGTGCCAGTAGTGAGGGGGCGGCCTACGAGCAGTACTTC
CASSEGAAYEQYF
>.|TRBJ1-5|.|TRBV5-1
TGCGCCAGCAGCTTCACCGGCAATCAGCCCCAGCATTTT
CASSFTGNQPQHF
>.|TRBJ1-1|.|TRBV19
TGTGCCAGTAGTATGTTTCGGTCGGCTGGACTAGCTGAAGCTTTCTTT
CASSMFRSAGLAEAFF